The 10 T cell receptor beta chains below come from one sample, sequenced in a study of T cells in Graves' hyperthyroidism and ophthalmopathy. TCR beta CDR3 regions were amplified from RNA transcripts. The TCR CDR3 first-round RT-PCR relied on the HTBI primer set. From the multiplex PCR reads, TCRdb called clonotypes with MiXCR, one entry per CDR3 protein. This table holds approximately 330,000 distinct CDR3 sequences, approximately 13% found once. Sequences were obtained from blood. Receptors originate from a woman aged 40 to 55 with Graves' ophthalmopathy.

There are many counts of this clonotype. J is TRBJ2-1 and V is TRBV20-1; the match to TRBD1 covers 9 bases. V was pared by 3 bases and J by 6 bases, with 9 bases of the junction left unmatched. CDR1 is DFQATT and CDR2 is SNEGSKA in the germline V gene (reference sequence). The CDR3 spans 15 residues. This CDR3 is CSASRIQGAGNEQFF. The DNA for the CDR3 is TGCAGTGCTAGTAGAATACAGGGGGCTGGCAATGAGCAGTTCTTC.

In its sample, this clonotype was seen a few times. The chain employs TRBV10-3 and TRBJ2-7; D might be TRBD1 (5 bases). CDR3 size: 13 residues. The germline CDR1 and CDR2 sequences are ENHRY and SYGVKD. Trimming removed 7 bases at V and 3 bases at J, with 13 bases between. The CDR3 region is CAIMKQDYYEQYF. The CDR3 region has the DNA TGTGCCATCATGAAACAGGATTACTACGAGCAGTACTTC.

This clonotype was found a few times. V usage is TRBV28 and J usage is TRBJ2-3; no definite D call. CDR3 length: 12 residues. Trimming cost V 1 base and J 4 bases, with 3 bases left between them. The germline gives CDR1 MDHEN, CDR2 SYDVKM. The CDR3 DNA sequence: TGTGCCAGCAGTTTATACCCAGATACGCAGTATTTT. Encoded protein: CASSLYPDTQYF.

This clonotype showed up many times. The chain recombines TRBV18 with TRBJ2-3; D not certain. The V gene lost 2 bases and the J gene lost 8 bases, with 11 bases spanning the gap. Germline V gene data show CDR1 as KGHSH and CDR2 as LQKENI. This CDR3 region has 13 residues. The CDR3 loop reads CASSPESGSTQYF. For the CDR3, the DNA is TGTGCCAGCTCACCAGAAAGTGGGTCTACGCAGTATTTT.

The chain uses TRBV7-9 and TRBJ1-1; D is perhaps TRBD1 (6 bases). The CDR3 totals 14 residues. Germline loops: CDR1 SEHNR, CDR2 FQNEAQ (reference sequence). V lost 0 bases, J lost 6 bases, and 11 bases lay in between. DNA of the CDR3: TGTGCCAGCAGCTTAGCGGACAGTTCTCCTGAAGCTTTCTTT. It specifies CASSLADSSPEAFF.

This clonotype came up many times. The chain couples TRBV2 to TRBJ1-2; D ambiguous. Germline lookup yields CDR1 SNHLY and CDR2 FYNNEI. V lost 7 bases to trimming and J lost 0 bases, with 3 bases between them. The CDR3 runs to 11 residues. CDR3 residues: CASIPNYGYTF. The DNA of the CDR3 is TGTGCCAGCATTCCTAACTATGGCTACACCTTC.

This clonotype was seen more than once but under ten times. J is TRBJ2-1 and V is TRBV12-3 or TRBV12-4; 9 bases fit TRBD2. Losses at the gene ends were 6 bases for V and 6 bases for J; bases not matched to a gene: 12. The CDR3 totals 16 residues. CDR3 amino acids: CASRPMGLAGTNEQFF. The CDR3, as DNA: TGTGCCAGCAGACCGATGGGACTAGCAGGCACCAATGAGCAGTTCTTC.

The V and J genes are TRBV4-1 and TRBJ2-5; D is undetermined. The germline gives CDR1 MGHRA, CDR2 YSYEKL. The CDR3 has 14 residues. The V gene lost 0 bases and the J gene lost 4 bases, with 9 bases spanning the gap. CDR3 sequence: CASSQDWAPETQYF. The CDR3, as DNA: TGCGCCAGCAGCCAAGATTGGGCGCCAGAGACCCAGTACTTC.

This clonotype was seen ten or more times. The chain carries TRBV2 and TRBJ2-5; 7 nucleotides match TRBD1. Germline CDR1 reads SNHLY; CDR2 reads FYNNEI. The CDR3 totals 17 residues. V lost 5 bases and J lost 2; bases outside the gene matches: 14. The CDR3 reads CASSPPAGQALQETQYF. The CDR3 nucleotides are TGTGCCAGCAGTCCACCCGCCGGACAGGCCTTACAAGAGACCCAGTACTTC.

At least ten counts were recorded for this clonotype. V usage is TRBV19 and J usage is TRBJ1-2; D is unresolved. The germline V gene has CDR1 LNHDA and CDR2 SQIVND (reference sequence). V was trimmed by 4 bases and J by 5 bases, leaving 5 bases between them. The length of the CDR3 is 11 residues. CDR3 coding DNA: TGTGCCAGTAGTAATAGTTATGGCTACACCTTC. Its protein product is CASSNSYGYTF.